These 4 T cell receptor beta chains share one sample of origin, sequenced in a study of T cell responses to AZD1222 COVID-19 vaccine. Sequencing used immunoSEQ multiplex PCR; TCRdb keeps in-frame clones, though not all of them. The data contain 140,000 to 150,000 clones, 86% of them singletons. The sequencing used peripheral blood, collected 28 days after the second AZD1222 dose. The source of these receptors is an adult who received the AZD1222 COVID-19 vaccine.

The V call is TRBV30, the J call TRBJ2-1; maybe TRBD1 (6 bases). The CDR3 runs 14 residues. Trimming took off 0 bases at V and 2 bases at J, with 8 bases between the two ends. Germline assignment: CDR1 GTSNPN and CDR2 SVGIG (reference sequence). Here the CDR3 reads CAWSVGQPYNEQFF. The DNA of the CDR3 is TGTGCCTGGAGTGTTGGACAGCCCTACAATGAGCAGTTCTTC.

J is TRBJ1-2 and V is TRBV5-1; D perhaps matches TRBD1 (5 bases). Trimming removed 0 bases from V and 8 bases from J, with 5 bases in between. This CDR3 spans 11 amino acids. Germline V gene sequence: CDR1 SGHRS, CDR2 YFSETQ. DNA of the CDR3: TGCGCCAGCAGCTTGGGGGGCGGCTACACCTTC. Protein product: CASSLGGGYTF. Full variable domain (missing parts from reference TRBV5-1 and TRBJ1-2): KAGVTQTPRYLIKTRGQQVTLSCSPISGHRSVSWYQQTPGQGLQFLFEYFSETQRNKGNFPGRFSGRQFSNSRSEMNVSTLELGDSALYLCASSLGGGYTFGSGTRLTVV.

The chain carries TRBV4-2 and TRBJ1-1, with 8 bases identical to TRBD1. CDR1 and CDR2 from the germline V gene are LGHNA and YNFKEQ. The CDR3 sequence is 13 residues long. The ends lost 4 bases at V and 6 bases at J; junction bases unmatched: 4. The CDR3 sequence: CASSPDRGAEAFF. The CDR3, as DNA: TGTGCCAGCAGCCCCGACAGGGGTGCTGAAGCTTTCTTT.

This chain connects TRBV19 to TRBJ1-5; D might be TRBD1 (5 bases). The CDR3 totals 15 residues. Per the germline V gene, CDR1 is LNHDA and CDR2 is SQIVND (reference sequence). V shed 8 bases and J shed 1 base, with 15 bases lying between them. The CDR3 bases are TGTGCCAGTCACGCAGGGAGGCTAAGCAATCAGCCCCAGCATTTT. It translates to CASHAGRLSNQPQHF.